This TCR beta chain was recovered during a study of CD8+ T cells in alopecia areata. Whole-study context: Among treated patients, oral tofacitinib was administered at 5 to 10 mg twice daily. After 6 to 18 months of tofacitinib, follow-up continued 6 months off drug. Patients given treatment had severity scored by the percentage of scalp area affected.

Broader study findings: Among the top 100, expanded CD8+ clones, as well as scalp clonality, were significantly decreased by tofacitinib.

Looked up from germline, CDR1 is SQVTM and CDR2 is ANQGSEA. V was pared by 6 bases and J by 9 bases, with 12 bases between. This CDR3 has 11 amino acids. cDNA prepared by RNA extraction and subsequent reverse transcription served as the template for sequencing. TCRdb's table, derived via immunoSEQ multiplex PCR, lists solely in-frame clones and lacks some. This repertoire shows approximately 190,000 clones, roughly 64% found once; its top ten account for 5.5%. Points on this clone: The target antigen is unknown.

This sample's treatment: oral pan-JAK inhibitor, 5-10 mg twice daily. This clonotype originated in a human donor with alopecia areata. The material was CD4+ T cells sorted from blood, obtained at week 24, from a patient treated with tofacitinib. V usage is TRBV29-1 and J usage is TRBJ2-1; possible D gene TRBD2, 5 bases. CDR3 in DNA: TGCAGCGTCCGAACTAGGCCTGAGCAGTTCTTC. This sequence encodes CSVRTRPEQFF.